One and the same sample provided the 25 T cell receptor beta chains below, sequenced in a study of cytomegalovirus exposure and HLA in healthy donors. Method: immunoSEQ multiplex PCR; TCRdb's copy keeps in-frame clones and lacks some. Of some 130,000 clones in the sample, 89% were seen once. Source material: PBMCs. All receptors derive from a woman aged 18-29 years in good health and CMV-seronegative.

Of note for this clone: This specimen includes other DNA sequences encoding the same CDR3. The rearrangement joins TRBV27 to TRBJ2-2; D might be TRBD2 (6 bases). The V end lost 5 bases, the J end lost 7 bases, and 14 bases lay between the germline ends. Germline CDR1 and CDR2: MNHEY and SMNVEV (reference sequence). CDR3 length equals 14 residues. The DNA for the CDR3 is TGTGCCAGCAGTCCGACGGGACTTGGCGGGGAGCTGTTTTTT. Its translation is CASSPTGLGGELFF.

The chain recombines TRBV2 with TRBJ1-4, with 8 bases that match TRBD1. This CDR3 is 14 amino acids long. V shed 6 bases and J 5 bases; nucleotides not matched to a gene: 5. The germline CDR1 and CDR2 sequences are SNHLY and FYNNEI. For the CDR3, the DNA is TGTGCCAGCAGCCCGGACAGGGTGAATGAAAAACTGTTTTTT. This encodes CASSPDRVNEKLFF.

V is TRBV19 and J is TRBJ1-6, with 7 bases that match TRBD1. Germline CDR1 reads LNHDA; CDR2 reads SQIVND (reference sequence). V shed 8 bases, J shed 10 bases, and the junction held 11 bases outside the gene matches. The CDR3 is 14 residues long. The CDR3 spells CASHRRGIRSPLHF. Here the CDR3 DNA reads TGTGCCAGTCACCGCAGGGGGATAAGGTCACCCCTCCACTTT. Full variable domain (remainder filled in from reference TRBV19 and TRBJ1-6): DGGITQSPKYLFRKEGQNVTLSCEQNLNHDAMYWYRQDPGQGLRLIYYSQIVNDFQKGDIAEGYSVSREKKESFPLTVTSAQKNPTAFYLCASHRRGIRSPLHFGNGTRLTVT.

The rearrangement uses TRBV6-1 and TRBJ2-7, with 9 nucleotides matching TRBD1. CDR1 MNHNS and CDR2 SASEGT come from the germline V gene. Losses at the gene ends were 8 bases for V and 7 bases for J; bases not matched to a gene: 9. The CDR3 covers 13 residues. CDR3 in DNA: TGTGCCAGCCGTCCGGGACAGGGCTTGGAGCAGTACTTC. The encoded protein is CASRPGQGLEQYF.

The chain recombines TRBV5-8 with TRBJ2-1; 9 bases are a match to TRBD1. J lost 5 bases, V lost 5 bases, and 23 bases had no gene match. Germline assignment: CDR1 SGHTS and CDR2 YDEGEE. The CDR3 sequence is 20 residues long. DNA of the CDR3: TGTGCCAGCAGGGGGACAGGGAAGGATACATTAGGACCCCAGAACAATGAGCAGTTCTTC. Translating gives CASRGTGKDTLGPQNNEQFF.

This chain links TRBV7-9 with TRBJ2-5; D not resolved. The V and J ends lost 7 bases and 4 bases respectively, with 10 bases between them. CDR3 size: 12 residues. Per germline, CDR1 SEHNR and CDR2 FQNEAQ (reference sequence). CDR3 loop: CASTLIGETQYF. The DNA of the CDR3 is TGTGCCAGCACCCTAATCGGAGAGACCCAGTACTTC.

V usage is TRBV19 and J usage is TRBJ1-2; a weak D match, TRBD1 (6 bases). Germline values: CDR1 LNHDA, CDR2 SQIVND (reference sequence). The CDR3 runs 17 residues. Trimming removed 0 bases at V and 0 bases at J, with 14 bases between. CDR3 in amino acids: CASSIEPPGHPNYGYTF. DNA of the CDR3: TGTGCCAGTAGTATAGAGCCCCCGGGACACCCTAACTATGGCTACACCTTC.

This chain links TRBV4-1 with TRBJ2-5; 13 positions agree with TRBD2. Trimming removed 2 bases from V and 5 bases from J; junction bases left unmatched: 23. The CDR3 loop spans 22 amino acids. Germline V gene lookup returns CDR1 MGHRA and CDR2 YSYEKL. The CDR3 spells CASSQFLLGASGTSGARETQYF. The CDR3 DNA follows: TGCGCCAGCAGCCAATTTCTTTTGGGGGCGTCCGGGACTAGCGGGGCCCGGGAGACCCAGTACTTC.

J is TRBJ2-7 and V is TRBV11-2; D is undetermined. CDR3 length equals 15 residues. The V gene's germline CDR1 is SGHAT and CDR2 FQNNGV. Trimming shortened V by 5 bases and J by 3 bases, and 17 bases separated the two germline ends. CDR3 sequence: CASSLPSGPHYEQYF. As DNA, the CDR3 is TGTGCCAGCAGCCTCCCTAGTGGCCCGCACTACGAGCAGTACTTC.

CDR3 in DNA: TGTGCCAGCAGTTCTGAGACAGGGGGAAATTCACCCCTCCACTTT. Protein sequence: CASSSETGGNSPLHF. This rearrangement joins TRBV6-5 to TRBJ1-6; 9 bases map to TRBD1. Germline-derived CDR1 and CDR2 are MNHEY and SVGAGI. The CDR3 totals 15 residues. With V trimmed by 4 bases and J by 7 bases, 5 bases remained unmatched.

The chain joins TRBV5-1 to TRBJ1-1; TRBD1 matches 10 bases. Germline CDR1 reads SGHRS; CDR2 reads YFSETQ. The CDR3 totals 16 residues. The trim removed 4 bases at V and 3 bases at J, leaving 9 bases unmatched. The CDR3 protein is CASSLGTGVGDTEAFF. The CDR3 DNA reads TGCGCCAGCAGCCTCGGGACAGGGGTTGGGGACACTGAAGCTTTCTTT.

The rearrangement links TRBV11-3 to TRBJ2-2; TRBD1 might be the D (6 bases). The V end was cut by 4 bases, the J end by 6 bases, with 12 bases between. The CDR3 sequence is 14 residues long. Per germline, CDR1 SGHNT and CDR2 YENEEA. The CDR3 nucleotides read TGTGCCAGCAGCTCCGGGACAATCGCCGGGGAGCTGTTTTTT. This encodes CASSSGTIAGELFF.

The V gene is TRBV7-2, the J gene TRBJ2-5; D is unresolved. Germline V lookup: CDR1 SGHTA, CDR2 FQGNSA. Trimming removed 1 base from V and 5 bases from J, with 5 bases in between. The CDR3 length is 12 residues. The CDR3, as DNA: TGTGCCAGCAGCTTAGGTCTGGAGACCCAGTACTTC. It specifies CASSLGLETQYF.

This chain connects TRBV5-1 to TRBJ1-4; D is undetermined. The CDR3 extends over 14 amino acids. The V end lost 0 bases, the J end lost 5 bases, and 8 bases lay between the germline ends. The germline CDR1 and CDR2 sequences are SGHRS and YFSETQ. For the CDR3, the DNA is TGCGCCAGCAGCTTGGGGCAGGTGAATGAAAAACTGTTTTTT. Encoded protein: CASSLGQVNEKLFF.

This chain connects TRBV5-6 to TRBJ2-3; D might be TRBD1 (6 bases). This CDR3 contains 15 residues. Germline V lookup: CDR1 SGHDT, CDR2 YYEEEE. The germline V and J ends were trimmed by 3 bases and 4 bases, with 15 bases remaining between them. CDR3: CASSSSGTLADTQYF. As DNA, the CDR3 is TGTGCCAGCAGCTCGTCCGGGACACTGGCAGATACGCAGTATTTT.

The V and J genes are TRBV18 and TRBJ1-5; D unresolved. The germline V gene has CDR1 KGHSH and CDR2 LQKENI. This CDR3 is 13 amino acids long. Trimming removed 5 bases at V and 5 bases at J, with 10 bases between. CDR3 loop: CASSSHEDQPQHF. CDR3 nucleotides: TGTGCCAGCTCATCCCATGAGGATCAGCCCCAGCATTTT. The complete variable domain, with remaining parts taken from reference TRBV18 and TRBJ1-5, reads NAGVMQNPRHLVRRRGQEARLRCSPMKGHSHVYWYRQLPEEGLKFMVYLQKENIIDESGMPKERFSAEFPKEGPSILRIQQVVRGDSAAYFCASSSHEDQPQHFGDGTRLSIL.

The chain links TRBV7-6 to TRBJ1-2; 8 bases are shared with TRBD1. This CDR3 comprises 15 residues. CDR1 and CDR2 (germline): SGHVS, FNYEAQ. V dropped 5 bases and J dropped 3; count of bases not matched to a gene: 8. The CDR3 DNA is TGTGCCAGCAGCGCATACACGACAGGGGACTATGGCTACACCTTC. This encodes CASSAYTTGDYGYTF.

This clone appeared once. V and J are TRBV9 and TRBJ2-2, with 8 bases lining up with TRBD1. CDR3 length: 14 residues. Trimming cost V 3 bases and J 5 bases; bases outside gene matches: 3. CDR1 is SGDLS and CDR2 is YYNGEE in the germline V gene. The CDR3: CASSATGGTGELFF. The CDR3 region has the DNA TGTGCCAGCAGCGCTACAGGGGGGACCGGGGAGCTGTTTTTT.

The rearrangement uses TRBV5-1 and TRBJ1-2; TRBD1 matches 7 bases. Germline CDR1 and CDR2: SGHRS and YFSETQ. The CDR3 is made up of 17 amino acids. After removal of 0 bases from V and 0 bases from J, the junction contained 8 bases not matched to a gene. The chain's CDR3 is CASSLGQGSTANYGYTF. The CDR3 DNA is TGCGCCAGCAGCTTGGGACAGGGTTCTACCGCTAACTATGGCTACACCTTC.

The V gene is TRBV15, the J gene TRBJ1-1; D not certain. Germline V CDR1 and CDR2: LNHNV, YYDKDF (reference sequence). The V end lost 1 base, the J end lost 2 bases, and 11 bases lay between the germline ends. The CDR3 contains 15 residues. CDR3 protein: CATSRGGNSNTEAFF. CDR3 nucleotides: TGTGCCACCAGCAGAGGTGGAAACAGTAACACTGAAGCTTTCTTT.

V and J are TRBV5-1 and TRBJ2-1, with TRBD1 matching over 10 bases. The length of the CDR3 is 14 residues. Germline-derived CDR1 and CDR2 are SGHRS and YFSETQ. The V and J ends lost 3 bases and 6 bases, in that order; junction bases with no gene match: 3. The chain's CDR3 is CASSWDRGGNEQFF. Here the CDR3 DNA reads TGCGCCAGCAGCTGGGACAGGGGTGGCAATGAGCAGTTCTTC. Together with reference TRBV5-1 and TRBJ2-1, the CDR3 gives the full variable domain: KAGVTQTPRYLIKTRGQQVTLSCSPISGHRSVSWYQQTPGQGLQFLFEYFSETQRNKGNFPGRFSGRQFSNSRSEMNVSTLELGDSALYLCASSWDRGGNEQFFGPGTRLTVL.

This clone has just one count. The chain joins TRBV4-2 to TRBJ2-2; no reliable D call. The V gene lost 1 base and the J gene lost 4 bases, with 10 bases spanning the gap. The CDR3 extends over 15 amino acids. Germline V lookup: CDR1 LGHNA, CDR2 YNFKEQ. This CDR3 is CASSQARSSTGELFF. The CDR3, as DNA: TGTGCCAGCAGCCAAGCCAGGTCGAGCACCGGGGAGCTGTTTTTT.

CDR3 DNA: TGTGCCAGCGGGCAGGGGTACGGCTACACCTTC. This gives the protein CASGQGYGYTF. This chain uses TRBV6-1 with TRBJ1-2; weak D call: TRBD1 (6 bases). The V gene lost 8 bases and the J gene lost 8 bases, with 12 bases spanning the gap. CDR3 length: 11 residues. Germline V gene sequence: CDR1 MNHNS, CDR2 SASEGT.

This clone was detected only once. V is TRBV15 and J is TRBJ2-6, with D possibly matching TRBD2 (6 bases). The CDR3 runs to 15 residues. Trimming cost V 5 bases and J 3 bases, with 11 bases left between them. Germline V gives CDR1 LNHNV, CDR2 YYDKDF (reference sequence). The CDR3 coding sequence is TGTGCCACCAGCGGATGGGGGGTTGGGGCCAACGTCCTGACTTTC. Its protein is CATSGWGVGANVLTF.

The rearrangement links TRBV5-1 to TRBJ1-1; D is unclear. Per the germline V gene, CDR1 is SGHRS and CDR2 is YFSETQ. Trimming cost V 4 bases and J 1 base, with 17 bases left between them. The CDR3 consists of 16 residues. CDR3 loop: CASSRGSGTSNTEAFF. The CDR3 nucleotides are TGCGCCAGCAGCCGCGGCTCTGGCACTTCGAACACTGAAGCTTTCTTT.